The next 15 T cell receptor beta chains were all read from a single sample in a study of human T cells and chemical hapten exposure. The time point was: healthy volunteer bleed at 6 weeks. From whole blood left unfractionated, total RNA was extracted. One entry per CDR3 protein results from TCRdb running MiXCR on the RACE reads. The sample has roughly 80,000 distinct CDR3 sequences; 8.5% to 9.5% are singletons. The sequencing sample was made of whole blood. These receptors all stem from a female donor in good health. Some clones in this sample may be carry-over from other donors' samples.

This clonotype was found a few times. V is TRBV7-9 and J is TRBJ2-7, with 7 bases that match TRBD1. V was pared by 5 bases and J by 2 bases, with 6 bases of the junction left unmatched. In germline, CDR1 is SEHNR, CDR2 FQNEAQ (reference sequence). CDR3 length: 14 amino acids. Here the CDR3 DNA reads TGTGCCAGCAGCCACAATGACAGGGCCTACGAGCAGTACTTC. Translated: CASSHNDRAYEQYF.

This clonotype was recorded a few times. The gene calls are TRBV29-1 and TRBJ1-5; D not certain. Trimming took off 6 bases at V and 4 bases at J, with 19 bases between the two ends. This CDR3 has 15 amino acids. CDR1 SQVTM and CDR2 ANQGSEA come from the germline V gene. The CDR3 reads CSVADGVLGNQPQHF. The CDR3 DNA is TGCAGCGTCGCGGATGGGGTTCTCGGAAATCAGCCCCAGCATTTT.

V and J are TRBV5-1 and TRBJ2-7; 7 bases match TRBD1. CDR1 is SGHRS, CDR2 YFSETQ, per germline. The CDR3 covers 14 residues. The V and J ends lost 4 bases and 4 bases, in that order; junction bases with no gene match: 8. CDR3 in DNA: TGCGCCAGCAGCCTCGGGACAGACTCGTACGAGCAGTACTTC. As protein: CASSLGTDSYEQYF.

In this sample, this clonotype turned up a few times. The genes are TRBV4-3 and TRBJ2-3; weak D call: TRBD2 (6 bases). V lost 4 bases and J 2 bases, leaving 19 bases between the germline ends. Germline CDR1 is LGHNA and CDR2 is YSLEER. The CDR3 covers 17 residues. The CDR3 here is CASSLRHGGTPTDTQYF. The CDR3 coding sequence is TGCGCCAGCAGCCTGCGGCACGGGGGAACCCCCACAGATACGCAGTATTTT.

In its sample, this clonotype was seen many times. The chain uses TRBV27 and TRBJ2-1, with TRBD2 as a possible D gene (6 bases). The ends were cut back, 2 bases at V and 0 bases at J, with 11 bases in the middle. The CDR3 is 16 residues long. Germline CDR1 and CDR2: MNHEY and SMNVEV (reference sequence). CDR3 residues: CASSLLARGSYNEQFF. The CDR3 region has the DNA TGTGCCAGCAGTTTACTAGCGCGGGGCTCCTACAATGAGCAGTTCTTC.

In regard to this clonotype: Possible read error: a much larger clone is one base away. The CDR3 carries no conserved terminal phenylalanine or tryptophan, so it likely arises from a read error. The chain has TRBV7-2 and TRBJ1-1; no clear D gene. The germline V and J ends were trimmed by 0 bases and 0 bases, with 11 bases remaining between them. CDR1 SGHTA and CDR2 FQGNSA come from the germline V gene. The CDR3 contains 16 residues. The CDR3 loop is CASSLAFENLNTEAFI. As DNA, the CDR3 is TGTGCCAGCAGCTTAGCTTTTGAGAACTTGAACACTGAAGCTTTCATT.

This clonotype appeared many times. The rearrangement uses TRBV29-1 and TRBJ2-3; the D call may be TRBD1 or TRBD2 (7 bases each). Trimming removed 4 bases from V and 3 bases from J, with 20 bases in between. The germline V gene encodes CDR1 SQVTM and CDR2 ANQGSEA. The CDR3 sequence is 16 residues long. The CDR3 loop reads CSVVPSRGGVTDTQYF. The CDR3 DNA reads as TGCAGCGTTGTTCCAAGCAGGGGGGGGGTGACAGATACGCAGTATTTT.

The chain recombines TRBV10-3 with TRBJ1-5; D unclear. V lost 5 bases and J 5 bases, leaving 13 bases between the germline ends. The CDR3 extends over 14 amino acids. Germline V CDR1 and CDR2: ENHRY, SYGVKD. The CDR3 reads CAISRDGGHQPQHF. The CDR3 nucleotides read TGTGCCATCAGTCGTGACGGAGGCCATCAGCCCCAGCATTTT.

As concerns this clonotype: Relative to the germline gene, one junction end is altered; a read error may explain this. In DNA form, the CDR3 reads TGCGCCAGCAGCCCGGGACTAGCGGGGCGGCCAGATCCGCAGTATTTT. It specifies CASSPGLAGRPDPQYF. The V call is TRBV4-1, the J call TRBJ2-3; 13 bases align to TRBD2. Germline V gene data show CDR1 as MGHRA and CDR2 as YSYEKL. CDR3 length: 16 amino acids.

This clonotype was seen many times. V gene TRBV7-2 combines with J gene TRBJ1-6; the D is unclear. The ends were cut back, 6 bases at V and 7 bases at J, with 13 bases in the middle. Germline values: CDR1 SGHTA, CDR2 FQGNSA. The CDR3 extends over 14 amino acids. CDR3 protein: CASRRDGGNSPLHF. The CDR3 coding sequence is TGTGCCAGCAGAAGGGATGGAGGGAATTCACCCCTCCACTTT.

This clonotype was observed a handful of times. The CDR3: CAISDREGGNQPQHF. The CDR3 DNA reads TGTGCCATCAGTGACCGCGAGGGAGGAAATCAGCCCCAGCATTTT. The chain combines TRBV10-3 with TRBJ1-5, with D hard to call. Trimming removed 3 bases from V and 4 bases from J, with 13 bases in between. The CDR3 has 15 amino acids. Looked up from germline, CDR1 is ENHRY and CDR2 is SYGVKD.

This clonotype was seen more than once but under ten times. V and J are TRBV15 and TRBJ1-5, with TRBD1 matching 9 bases. This CDR3 has 14 residues. Trimming at V came to 5 bases and at J to 7 bases, leaving 6 bases not matched to a gene. Germline CDR1 and CDR2: LNHNV and YYDKDF (reference sequence). CDR3 sequence reads: CATSGRTGDQPQHF. The CDR3 nucleotides are TGTGCCACCAGCGGACGGACAGGGGACCAGCCCCAGCATTTT.

The V and J genes are TRBV5-1 and TRBJ1-1; no clear D gene. Trimming cost V 2 bases and J 4 bases, with 12 bases left between them. The length of the CDR3 is 14 residues. CDR1 is SGHRS and CDR2 is YFSETQ in the germline V gene. The CDR3 DNA sequence: TGCGCCAGCAGCTTTTCTCGGGAGGGCACTGAAGCTTTCTTT. This encodes CASSFSREGTEAFF.

Of note for this clonotype: A clone one base away is much larger, so this may be a read error. The V gene is TRBV20-1, the J gene TRBJ1-5; D gene ambiguous. Germline V gene data show CDR1 as DFQATT and CDR2 as SNEGSKA (reference sequence). V shed 4 bases and J shed 6 bases, with 16 bases lying between them. The CDR3 has 14 amino acids. For the CDR3, the DNA is TGCAGTGCTATATCCTCAGGCGGATGTCAGCCCCAGCATTTT. Protein sequence: CSAISSGGCQPQHF.

This clonotype occurred once. Since a much larger clone is just one base distant, this may be a read error. The V call is TRBV7-6, the J call TRBJ1-1; 8 bases align to TRBD1. The junction had 18 bases not matched to a gene; V was cut back by 5 bases and J by 10 bases. This CDR3 is built from 16 residues. Per the germline V gene, CDR1 is SGHVS and CDR2 is FNYEAQ. The CDR3 region is CASSPQQRQGILVAFF. The CDR3 nucleotides read TGTGCCAGCAGCCCACAACAGAGACAGGGGATCCTTGTAGCTTTCTTT.